These 5 T cell receptor beta chains were sequenced from one sample in a study of cytomegalovirus exposure and HLA in healthy donors. PCR used 60 Vbeta primers and 13 Jbeta primers. Method: immunoSEQ multiplex PCR; TCRdb's copy keeps in-frame clones and lacks some. The sample has about 170,000 clones, roughly 84% seen once. Sequenced material: PBMCs. The receptors stem from a male donor in good health and CMV-seronegative.

The chain carries TRBV6-1 and TRBJ2-2, with 8 bases aligning to TRBD2. In germline, CDR1 is MNHNS, CDR2 SASEGT. V lost 6 bases and J lost 4; bases outside the gene matches: 7. This CDR3 region has 15 residues. The CDR3 loop is CASSAAGAGTGELFF. CDR3 DNA sequence: TGTGCCAGCAGCGCAGCGGGGGCCGGCACCGGGGAGCTGTTTTTT.

V usage is TRBV6-4 and J usage is TRBJ1-6; tentatively, D is TRBD1 (5 bases). CDR1 MRHNA and CDR2 SNTAGT come from the germline V gene. The CDR3 totals 15 residues. V dropped 0 bases and J dropped 8 bases, with 11 bases sitting between them. The CDR3 DNA follows: TGTGCCAGCAGTGACTCTGGCAGGGTCTATTCACCCCTCCACTTT. Translated, it gives CASSDSGRVYSPLHF.

This chain uses TRBV11-1 with TRBJ2-7; D might be TRBD1 (5 bases). Germline CDR1 SGHAT, CDR2 FQDESV (reference sequence). The V gene lost 7 bases and the J gene lost 2 bases, with 12 bases spanning the gap. The CDR3 is 13 amino acids. CDR3 DNA: TGTGCCAGCACCTTCGGACATACCTACGAGCAGTACTTC. Its translation: CASTFGHTYEQYF.

This chain links TRBV27 with TRBJ2-3, with a weak D call TRBD2 (7 bases). Germline V lookup: CDR1 MNHEY, CDR2 SMNVEV (reference sequence). This CDR3 comprises 15 residues. The V end was cut by 6 bases, the J end by 1 base, with 14 bases between. The CDR3 DNA reads as TGTGCCAGCAGGGTCATCGGGGGGCGCACAGATACGCAGTATTTT. This encodes CASRVIGGRTDTQYF.

This sequence joins TRBV6-6 and TRBJ1-3; the match to TRBD1 covers 10 bases. This CDR3 has 15 amino acids. V dropped 6 bases and J dropped 0; count of bases not matched to a gene: 2. Germline V gene sequence: CDR1 MNHNY, CDR2 SVGAGI (reference sequence). This chain's CDR3 is CASSRQGASGNTIYF. In DNA form, the CDR3 reads TGTGCCAGCAGCCGACAGGGGGCCTCTGGAAACACCATATATTTT.